A selection of T cell receptor beta chains follows, all from one sample in a study of blood T cell repertoires in COVID-19. Clones were read by immunoSEQ multiplex PCR, and TCRdb kept only the in-frame ones, dropping some. The data hold more than 300,000 clones, with 65% to 90% observed a single time. The sequenced sample was PBMCs or T cells enriched from blood (not recorded which). These receptors originate from a woman under 30 who had recovered from COVID-19. The CDR3 runs from the conserved cysteine through the conserved F or W. Each record gives: clone size, D gene, J gene, V gene, CDR3 DNA, CDR3 protein. A D gene is named only where the DNA matches it firmly. The size entry is marked missing in some rows and otherwise reads once, few, many or a size class.

>.|.|TRBJ2-5|TRBV30
TGTGCCTGGAGTGTAAAGGGGGAGACCCAGTACTTC
CAWSVKGETQYF
>.|.|TRBJ1-2|TRBV19
TGTGCCAGTGGCTGGAGGGCAGGGAGTAATGGCTACACCTTC
CASGWRAGSNGYTF
>.|TRBD1|TRBJ2-7|TRBV29-1
TGCAGCGTTGGGTCGATGGGGACAGGGGAGCAGTACTTC
CSVGSMGTGEQYF
>.|TRBD2|TRBJ2-7|TRBV11-2
TGTGCCAGCAGCAAGCGGGAGAGGACTAGCGGGAGCAGGTACGAGCAGTACTTC
CASSKRERTSGSRYEQYF
>.|TRBD1|TRBJ2-7|TRBV19
TGTGCCAGTACCCCTGGGGGACAGGGGGCATACGAGCAGTACTTC
CASTPGGQGAYEQYF
>few|.|TRBJ1-1|TRBV4-1
TGCGCCAGCAGCCAAGTTAGCGGCGGGAGGGTGGACATGAACACTGAAGCTTTCTTT
CASSQVSGGRVDMNTEAFF
>.|TRBD1|TRBJ2-7|TRBV28
TGTGCCAGCAGTTGGGGGACAGGGGGCTCCCCTCCTTACGAGCAGTACTTC
CASSWGTGGSPPYEQYF
>once|.|TRBJ2-1|TRBV11-2
TGTGCCAGCAGCTTAGCAGTTCAGGATGAGCAGTTCTTC
CASSLAVQDEQFF
>.|.|TRBJ1-1|TRBV29-1
TGCAGCGTTGAACCTAGACTGGTTATGAACACTGAAGCTTTCTTT
CSVEPRLVMNTEAFF
>.|.|TRBJ1-4|TRBV19
TGTGCCAGTAGTATCCAGGGTCTTGAAAAACTGTTTTTT
CASSIQGLEKLFF
>few|TRBD1|TRBJ2-7|TRBV7-9
TGTGCCAGCAGCCGACAGGGGGCTTCCTACGAGCAGTACTTC
CASSRQGASYEQYF
>.|.|TRBJ2-7|TRBV7-9
TGTGCCAGCAGCTTAGCGCAGGGTGCTGGGGAGCAGTACTTC
CASSLAQGAGEQYF
>.|.|TRBJ2-2|TRBV21-1
TGTGCCAGCAGCCGTGGTAGCGGGGAGCTGTTTTTT
CASSRGSGELFF
>once|TRBD1|TRBJ2-7|TRBV4-1
TGCGCCAGCAGCCCCCTAGGGCCGGGACAGGGTCCCTACGAGCAGTACTTC
CASSPLGPGQGPYEQYF
>once|.|TRBJ1-1|TRBV7-3
TGTGCCAGCAGGCGCGGGGGGACGGCGGTTGAAGCTTTCTTT
CASRRGGTAVEAFF